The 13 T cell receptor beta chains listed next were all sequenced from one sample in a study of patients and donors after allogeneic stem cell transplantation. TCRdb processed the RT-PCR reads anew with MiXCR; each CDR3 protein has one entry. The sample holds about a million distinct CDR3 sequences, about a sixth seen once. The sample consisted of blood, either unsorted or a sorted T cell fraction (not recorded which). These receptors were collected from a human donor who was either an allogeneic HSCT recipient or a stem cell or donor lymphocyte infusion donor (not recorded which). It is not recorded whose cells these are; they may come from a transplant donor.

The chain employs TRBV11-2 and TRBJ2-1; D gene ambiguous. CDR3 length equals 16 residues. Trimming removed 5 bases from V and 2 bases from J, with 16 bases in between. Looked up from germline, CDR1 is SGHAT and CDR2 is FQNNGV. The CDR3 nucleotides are TGTGCCAGCAGCGTCAGGCTCGCGACGACCTACAATGAGCAGTTCTTC. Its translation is CASSVRLATTYNEQFF.

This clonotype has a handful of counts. For the CDR3, the DNA is TGTGCCAGCAGCCCACCTGGGACAGGAGAGAACACCGGGGAGCTGTTTTTT. This sequence encodes CASSPPGTGENTGELFF. The chain combines TRBV9 with TRBJ2-2; TRBD1 aligns across 8 bases. From germline, CDR1 is SGDLS and CDR2 YYNGEE. The CDR3 is 17 residues long. J gave up 1 base and V 4 bases, and 9 bases lay outside the gene matches. Variable domain in full (rest from reference TRBV9 and TRBJ2-2): DSGVTQTPKHLITATGQRVTLRCSPRSGDLSVYWYQQSLDQGLQFLIQYYNGEERAKGNILERFSAQQFPDLHSELNLSSLELGDSALYFCASSPPGTGENTGELFFGEGSRLTVL.

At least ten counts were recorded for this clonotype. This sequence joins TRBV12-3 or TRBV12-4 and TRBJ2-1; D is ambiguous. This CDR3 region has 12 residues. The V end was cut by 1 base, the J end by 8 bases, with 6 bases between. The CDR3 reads CASSLVVYEQFF. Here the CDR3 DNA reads TGTGCCAGCAGTTTAGTAGTCTATGAGCAGTTCTTC.

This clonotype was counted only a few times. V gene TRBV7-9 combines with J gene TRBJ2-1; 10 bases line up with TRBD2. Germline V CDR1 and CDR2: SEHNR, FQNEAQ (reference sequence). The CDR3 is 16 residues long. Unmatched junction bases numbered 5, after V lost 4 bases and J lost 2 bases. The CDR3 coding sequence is TGTGCCAGCAGCTCGATAACTAGCGGGGCCTACAATGAGCAGTTCTTC. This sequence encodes CASSSITSGAYNEQFF.

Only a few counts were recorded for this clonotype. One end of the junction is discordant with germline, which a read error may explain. DNA of the CDR3: TGTGCTAGCAGCTCCGACAGGGGGGTCGGGGAGCTGTTTTTT. This codes for CASSSDRGVGELFF. V and J are TRBV7-7 and TRBJ2-2; 9 bases are shared with TRBD1. This CDR3 spans 14 amino acids. The germline CDR1 and CDR2 sequences are SSHAT and FNYEAQ (reference sequence).

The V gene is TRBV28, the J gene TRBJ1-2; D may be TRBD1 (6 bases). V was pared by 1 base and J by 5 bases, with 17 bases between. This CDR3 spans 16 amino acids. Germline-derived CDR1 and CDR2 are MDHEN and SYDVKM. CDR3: CASSLSDSSLPYGYTF. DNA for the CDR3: TGTGCCAGCAGTTTATCGGACAGCTCCCTACCTTATGGCTACACCTTC.

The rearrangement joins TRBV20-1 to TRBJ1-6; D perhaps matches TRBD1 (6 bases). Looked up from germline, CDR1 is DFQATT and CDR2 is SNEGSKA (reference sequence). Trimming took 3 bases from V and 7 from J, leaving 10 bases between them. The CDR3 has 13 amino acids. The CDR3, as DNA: TGCAGTGCTAGGGACAGCATGAATTCACCCCTCCACTTT. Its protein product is CSARDSMNSPLHF.

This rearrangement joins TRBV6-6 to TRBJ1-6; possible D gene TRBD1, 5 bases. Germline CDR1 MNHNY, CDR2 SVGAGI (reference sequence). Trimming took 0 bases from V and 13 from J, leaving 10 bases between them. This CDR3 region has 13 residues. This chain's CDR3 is CASSYSRGAPLHF. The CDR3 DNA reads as TGTGCCAGCAGTTACTCTAGGGGAGCCCCCCTCCACTTT.

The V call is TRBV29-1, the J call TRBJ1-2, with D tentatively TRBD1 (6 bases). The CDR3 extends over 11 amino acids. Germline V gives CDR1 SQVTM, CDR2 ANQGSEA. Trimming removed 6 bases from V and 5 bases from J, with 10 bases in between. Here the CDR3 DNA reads TGCAGCGTCTCAGGGGAATATGGCTACACCTTC. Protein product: CSVSGEYGYTF.

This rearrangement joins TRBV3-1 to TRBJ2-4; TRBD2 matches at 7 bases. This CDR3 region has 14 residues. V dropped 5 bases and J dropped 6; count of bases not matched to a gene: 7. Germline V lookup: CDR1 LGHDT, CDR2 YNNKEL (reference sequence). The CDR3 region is CASSSLAVRNIQYF. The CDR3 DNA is TGTGCCAGCAGCTCCCTAGCGGTTCGAAACATTCAGTACTTC.

The DNA for the CDR3 is TGTGCCAGCAGCTGGAGGGGGGGTTCCTACGAGCAGTACTTC. Its protein is CASSWRGGSYEQYF. The chain uses TRBV12-3 or TRBV12-4 and TRBJ2-7, with D possibly TRBD2 on 7 matching bases. This CDR3 has 14 residues. The ends were cut back, 6 bases at V and 1 base at J, with 13 bases in the middle.

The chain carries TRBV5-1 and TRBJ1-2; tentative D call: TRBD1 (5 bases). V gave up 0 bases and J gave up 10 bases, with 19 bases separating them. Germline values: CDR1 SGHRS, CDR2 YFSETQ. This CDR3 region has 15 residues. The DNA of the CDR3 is TGCGCCAGCAGCTTGGCCACCGGGACGGGATTTGACTACACCTTC. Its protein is CASSLATGTGFDYTF. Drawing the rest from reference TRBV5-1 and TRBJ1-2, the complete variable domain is KAGVTQTPRYLIKTRGQQVTLSCSPISGHRSVSWYQQTPGQGLQFLFEYFSETQRNKGNFPGRFSGRQFSNSRSEMNVSTLELGDSALYLCASSLATGTGFDYTFGSGTRLTVV.

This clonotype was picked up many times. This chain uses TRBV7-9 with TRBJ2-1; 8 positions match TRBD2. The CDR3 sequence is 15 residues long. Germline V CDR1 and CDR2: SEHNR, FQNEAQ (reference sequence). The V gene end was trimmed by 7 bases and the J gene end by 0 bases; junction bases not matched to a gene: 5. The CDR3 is CASTLAASSYNEQFF. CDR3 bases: TGTGCCAGCACACTAGCGGCGAGCTCCTACAATGAGCAGTTCTTC. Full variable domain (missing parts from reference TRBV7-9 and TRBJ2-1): DTGVSQNPRHKITKRGQNVTFRCDPISEHNRLYWYRQTLGQGPEFLTYFQNEAQLEKSRLLSDRFSAERPKGSFSTLEIQRTEQGDSAMYLCASTLAASSYNEQFFGPGTRLTVL.